These 7 T cell receptor beta chains originate from one sample sequenced in a study of blood T cell repertoires in COVID-19. TCRdb's copy holds only in-frame clones and misses some; the assay was immunoSEQ multiplex PCR. The sample consists of some 200,000 clones, about 92% of them appearing once. What was sequenced was peripheral blood. The receptors originated from a young man with acute or convalescent COVID-19.

The chain couples TRBV18 to TRBJ1-2, with D tentatively TRBD1 (5 bases). Trimming stripped 6 bases from V and 1 base from J, with 18 bases between. This CDR3 has 16 amino acids. The V gene's germline CDR1 is KGHSH and CDR2 LQKENI. CDR3 protein: CASSGQAALGNYGYTF. DNA for the CDR3: TGTGCCAGCTCGGGGCAGGCCGCCCTAGGTAACTATGGCTACACCTTC.

The chain carries TRBV7-3 and TRBJ2-1; D perhaps matches TRBD2 (6 bases). Between the trimmed V and J ends, which lost 0 bases and 8 bases, there was a span of 11 bases. Germline V lookup: CDR1 SGHTA, CDR2 FQGTGA. This CDR3 has 14 amino acids. CDR3: CASSLTSGGDEQFF. CDR3 coding DNA: TGTGCCAGCAGCTTAACCTCTGGAGGGGATGAGCAGTTCTTC.

The chain joins TRBV28 to TRBJ2-7, with a weak D call TRBD2 (5 bases). Germline V gene sequence: CDR1 MDHEN, CDR2 SYDVKM. The CDR3 length is 14 residues. Between the trimmed V and J ends, which lost 3 bases and 6 bases, there was a span of 15 bases. The CDR3 is CASSLSSLRGEQYF. In DNA form, the CDR3 reads TGTGCCAGCAGTTTGTCCAGCCTCCGGGGCGAGCAGTACTTC.

The chain recombines TRBV5-4 with TRBJ2-7, with D possibly matching TRBD2 (6 bases). The germline V gene has CDR1 SGHNT and CDR2 YYREEE (reference sequence). The CDR3 spans 16 residues. V lost 0 bases to trimming and J lost 0 bases, with 13 bases between them. The CDR3 loop reads CASSLEASVSSYEQYF. The CDR3 nucleotides are TGTGCCAGCAGCTTGGAGGCTAGCGTATCCTCCTACGAGCAGTACTTC.

The CDR3, as DNA: TGCAGCGTTGAAAACAGGGGGCGGTGGACTTACCAAGAGACCCAGTACTTC. Amino acids: CSVENRGRWTYQETQYF. The chain carries TRBV29-1 and TRBJ2-5, with 9 bases fitting TRBD1. The CDR3 loop spans 17 amino acids. Germline-derived CDR1 and CDR2 are SQVTM and ANQGSEA. V lost 2 bases, J lost 0 bases, and 10 bases stayed unmatched.

V usage is TRBV28 and J usage is TRBJ2-2; TRBD2 is a possible D gene (5 bases). CDR1 MDHEN and CDR2 SYDVKM come from the germline V gene. V lost 3 bases to trimming and J lost 3 bases, with 11 bases between them. The CDR3 is 15 amino acids. This chain's CDR3 is CASSFYGGYTGELFF. CDR3 in DNA: TGTGCCAGCAGTTTTTACGGCGGGTACACCGGGGAGCTGTTTTTT.

The V gene is TRBV7-2, the J gene TRBJ1-2; D is ambiguous. Trimming took off 2 bases at V and 1 base at J, with 5 bases between the two ends. CDR3 length: 13 residues. The germline V gene encodes CDR1 SGHTA and CDR2 FQGNSA. In DNA form, the CDR3 reads TGTGCCAGCAGCTTACACAGTAACTATGGCTACACCTTC. Protein product: CASSLHSNYGYTF.